Listed here are 9 T cell receptor beta chains from one sample, sequenced in a study of T cell responses to AZD1222 COVID-19 vaccine. Assay used: immunoSEQ multiplex PCR; TCRdb lists only in-frame clones, some missing. The data contain 160,000 or so clones, roughly nine tenths of them seen just once; the ten biggest clones take up around 4%. The sequencing here drew on peripheral blood, taken on day 0 of MenACWY control vaccination. These receptors were obtained from an adult in good health.

The chain has TRBV20-1 and TRBJ2-4; D gene unclear. Trimming removed 8 bases from V and 7 bases from J, with 12 bases in between. Germline V gives CDR1 DFQATT, CDR2 SNEGSKA (reference sequence). The CDR3 length is 11 residues. CDR3 nucleotide sequence: TGCAGTCTGCTTCTGGGCAACATTCAGTACTTC. Translation gives CSLLLGNIQYF.

This chain links TRBV10-3 with TRBJ1-5, with 8 nucleotides matching TRBD1. The V and J ends lost 10 bases and 0 bases, in that order; junction bases with no gene match: 8. The germline CDR1 and CDR2 sequences are ENHRY and SYGVKD. This CDR3 contains 15 residues. CDR3 loop: CATKGTGYSNQPQHF. The CDR3 DNA follows: TGTGCCACCAAAGGGACAGGATATAGCAATCAGCCCCAGCATTTT.

The V call is TRBV6-1, the J call TRBJ1-1, with D maybe TRBD1 (5 bases). Germline CDR1 reads MNHNS; CDR2 reads SASEGT. V lost 1 base and J lost 10, with 22 bases in between. The CDR3 consists of 16 residues. The CDR3 DNA sequence: TGTGCCAGCAGTGAAGGGATGTCGGGACTTCGGGGGGGAGCTTTCTTT. It yields the protein CASSEGMSGLRGGAFF.

This rearrangement joins TRBV5-4 to TRBJ1-2; a possible D gene is TRBD1 (5 bases). The germline gives CDR1 SGHNT, CDR2 YYREEE (reference sequence). CDR3 length: 14 amino acids. V gave up 2 bases and J gave up 2 bases, with 10 bases separating them. The CDR3 coding sequence is TGTGCCAGCAGCTTTACCCGGGGCAACTATGGCTACACCTTC. Translation: CASSFTRGNYGYTF. Full variable domain (missing parts from reference TRBV5-4 and TRBJ1-2): ETGVTQSPTHLIKTRGQQVTLRCSSQSGHNTVSWYQQALGQGPQFIFQYYREEENGRGNFPPRFSGLQFPNYSSELNVNALELDDSALYLCASSFTRGNYGYTFGSGTRLTVV.

The chain couples TRBV19 to TRBJ1-4; 8 positions match TRBD1. The ends lost 5 bases at V and 7 bases at J; junction bases unmatched: 9. The germline CDR1 and CDR2 sequences are LNHDA and SQIVND (reference sequence). The CDR3 totals 15 residues. CDR3 sequence (DNA): TGTGCCAGTAGTGCAAATACAGGGGGAGGTGAAAAACTGTTTTTT. Translating it yields CASSANTGGGEKLFF.

V is TRBV7-9 and J is TRBJ2-1; 7 nucleotides agree with TRBD1. This CDR3 comprises 18 residues. Germline CDR1 SEHNR, CDR2 FQNEAQ (reference sequence). V trimming: 5 bases; J trimming: 0 bases; junction bases outside the gene matches: 13. In nucleotides, the CDR3 is TGTGCCAGCAGCCCCATTCCTGGACAGGAGAGCTCCTACAATGAGCAGTTCTTC. Its translation: CASSPIPGQESSYNEQFF.

V usage is TRBV15 and J usage is TRBJ2-7; D gene ambiguous. The CDR3 covers 14 residues. Germline V lookup: CDR1 LNHNV, CDR2 YYDKDF (reference sequence). Trimming pared 0 bases from V and 3 bases from J, leaving 9 bases between. CDR3 nucleotide sequence: TGTGCCACCAGCAGAGACGTCGGATACTACGAGCAGTACTTC. It translates to CATSRDVGYYEQYF. The full variable domain, completed using reference TRBV15 and TRBJ2-7, is DAMVIQNPRYQVTQFGKPVTLSCSQTLNHNVMYWYQQKSSQAPKLLFHYYDKDFNNEADTPDNFQSRRPNTSFCFLDIRSPGLGDTAMYLCATSRDVGYYEQYFGPGTRLTVT.

CDR3 sequence: CASSMGSGSELETQYF. The CDR3 nucleotides read TGTGCCAGTAGTATGGGGAGCGGGAGTGAGTTAGAGACCCAGTACTTC. This chain joins TRBV19 and TRBJ2-5, with 8 bases matching TRBD2. V was pared by 3 bases and J by 4 bases, with 10 bases of the junction left unmatched. The CDR3 runs 16 residues. Per germline, CDR1 LNHDA and CDR2 SQIVND (reference sequence).

This CDR3 reads CASTGTATYGYTF. Written as DNA, the CDR3 is TGTGCCAGCACCGGGACAGCAACCTATGGCTACACCTTC. The rearrangement uses TRBV6-5 and TRBJ1-2; 7 bases agree with TRBD1. Germline V lookup: CDR1 MNHEY, CDR2 SVGAGI. Trimming removed 7 bases from V and 4 bases from J; junction bases left unmatched: 6. This CDR3 comprises 13 residues.